The 5 T cell receptor beta chains reported below all come from one sample, sequenced in a study of post-analysis software for immune sequencing data. Study-level points and caveats: When patients were compared with controls, about 5 TRBV segments were more frequent, TRBV5-6, TRBV5-1 and TRBV20-1 among them.

Tagging with unique molecular identifiers was a feature of the TCR beta cDNA libraries. TCRdb fed the PCR reads into MiXCR, producing one record per CDR3 protein. The data show more than 500,000 distinct CDR3 sequences, about a third seen once. Their antigen targets remain unknown. The sequencing input was blood. The receptors come from a girl between 2 and 17 years old with multiple sclerosis.

This clonotype was recorded at least ten times. The V gene is TRBV5-1, the J gene TRBJ2-3; 13 bases line up with TRBD2. The CDR3 has 15 residues. With V trimmed by 3 bases and J by 3 bases, 1 base remained unmatched. Per germline, CDR1 SGHRS and CDR2 YFSETQ. CDR3 loop: CASSSGLAGTDTQYF. The CDR3 DNA is TGCGCCAGCAGCTCGGGACTAGCGGGGACAGATACGCAGTATTTT.

This clonotype was seen more than once but under ten times. CDR3 protein: CASSPPGAVNYGYTF. CDR3 bases: TGCGCCAGCAGCCCCCCCGGGGCGGTAAACTATGGCTACACCTTC. The V and J genes are TRBV4-1 and TRBJ1-2, with a weak D call TRBD1 (5 bases). Trimming took off 4 bases at V and 2 bases at J, with 14 bases between the two ends. The germline V gene encodes CDR1 MGHRA and CDR2 YSYEKL. The length of the CDR3 is 15 residues.

The V call is TRBV4-2, the J call TRBJ1-1; D is ambiguous. The germline CDR1 and CDR2 sequences are LGHNA and YNFKEQ. The CDR3 spans 17 residues. V gave up 0 bases and J gave up 0 bases, with 14 bases separating them. The CDR3 nucleotides read TGTGCCAGCAGCCAAGATGCCGGCGGTGACTTGAACACTGAAGCTTTCTTT. This sequence encodes CASSQDAGGDLNTEAFF.

The chain joins TRBV15 to TRBJ2-2; D perhaps matches TRBD1 (6 bases). The germline V gene encodes CDR1 LNHNV and CDR2 YYDKDF (reference sequence). The CDR3 runs to 15 residues. V lost 2 bases to trimming and J lost 5 bases, with 12 bases between them. CDR3 DNA: TGTGCCACCAGCAGACTGGACAGTATAACCGGGGAGCTGTTTTTT. Protein sequence: CATSRLDSITGELFF.

V and J are TRBV29-1 and TRBJ2-7; 10 bases fit TRBD2. The CDR3 covers 13 residues. The V gene end was trimmed by 4 bases and the J gene end by 3 bases; junction bases not matched to a gene: 3. Per germline, CDR1 SQVTM and CDR2 ANQGSEA. The CDR3 loop is CSVGTSGGYEQYF. CDR3 DNA sequence: TGCAGCGTTGGGACTAGCGGCGGCTACGAGCAGTACTTC.